Reported below is one T cell receptor beta chain. The V and J ends lost 1 base and 0 bases respectively, with 10 bases between them. CDR1 is LGHNA, CDR2 YSLEER, per germline. The CDR3 totals 15 residues. The data were taken from a study of early T cells in non-severe SARS-CoV-2 infection. Individual cDNA molecules received unique molecular identifiers. TCRdb re-called the 5' RACE reads with MiXCR, one entry per CDR3 protein. The sample shows over 45,000 distinct CDR3 sequences, about 8% of them seen only once. This TCR was sampled from an adult who was a healthcare worker with PCR-confirmed SARS-CoV-2 infection or an uninfected control (not recorded which). The specimen was whole blood, collected at baseline. The chain links TRBV4-3 to TRBJ2-7; D is ambiguous. The CDR3 region has the DNA TGCGCCAGCAGCCAAGGAGGAGCGTCCTCCTACGAGCAGTACTTC. It is translated as CASSQGGASSYEQYF.